What follows are 28 T cell receptor beta chains derived from one specimen sequenced in a study of T cells expressing NK-cell markers. Each CDR3 protein gets one entry in TCRdb, which reprocessed the 5' RACE reads and gives no DNA. The table lists 500,000 to 700,000 distinct CDR3 sequences. Source material: blood T cells: a sorted CD56 or NKG2C T cell subset, CD4+ or CD8+ T cells, or bulk PBMC T cells (not recorded which). The receptors here all came from a man in his late teens or twenties in good health.

The chain has TRBV6-1 and TRBJ2-1; the TCRdb call, TRBD2, lacks DNA for checking. The CDR3 spans 14 residues. The germline V gene has CDR1 MNHNS and CDR2 SASEGT. This CDR3 is CASTELAGVSEQFF.

V gene TRBV12-3 or TRBV12-4 combines with J gene TRBJ2-3; with no DNA, the TCRdb D assignment of TRBD2 cannot be verified. There are 16 residues in the CDR3. CDR3 in amino acids: CASSLGDGRSTDTQYF.

The rearrangement uses TRBV5-6 and TRBJ1-2; TCRdb picks TRBD1, but there is no DNA to check that call. CDR1 SGHDT and CDR2 YYEEEE come from the germline V gene. The CDR3 runs to 14 residues. The CDR3 reads CASSSGTLAYGYTF.

The chain employs TRBV18 and TRBJ2-5. Germline CDR1 KGHSH, CDR2 LQKENI. This CDR3 comprises 16 residues. The CDR3 protein is CASSPRAVGTQETQYF.

J is TRBJ1-1 and V is TRBV30. Germline loops: CDR1 GTSNPN, CDR2 SVGIG (reference sequence). The CDR3 runs 11 residues. CDR3 protein: CAWSVRQEAFF.

The chain is built from TRBV9 and TRBJ2-3; TCRdb outputs TRBD2, but without DNA this stays unchecked. The CDR3 runs to 15 residues. Germline V gene data show CDR1 as SGDLS and CDR2 as YYNGEE. This CDR3 is CASSVGLAGQDTQYF.

The chain has TRBV12-3 or TRBV12-4 and TRBJ2-5; TCRdb's assignment of TRBD2 cannot be checked, as there is no DNA. The CDR3 runs to 14 residues. CDR3 in amino acids: CASRLGLLQETQYF.

This chain uses TRBV24-1 with TRBJ2-1; without DNA, the TCRdb call of TRBD2 cannot be checked. Germline V gene sequence: CDR1 KGHDR, CDR2 SFDVKD. The CDR3 has 13 amino acids. CDR3 region: CATSDLIAGGEFF.

The chain has TRBV5-1 and TRBJ1-1; TCRdb's D call of TRBD1 is untestable without DNA. CDR3 length: 14 residues. Germline V gene sequence: CDR1 SGHRS, CDR2 YFSETQ. The CDR3 reads CASSPGWADTEAFF. Drawing the rest from reference TRBV5-1 and TRBJ1-1, the complete variable domain is KAGVTQTPRYLIKTRGQQVTLSCSPISGHRSVSWYQQTPGQGLQFLFEYFSETQRNKGNFPGRFSGRQFSNSRSEMNVSTLELGDSALYLCASSPGWADTEAFFGQGTRLTVV.

The rearrangement uses TRBV27 and TRBJ2-7. This CDR3 is built from 13 residues. Germline loops: CDR1 MNHEY, CDR2 SMNVEV (reference sequence). CDR3 in amino acids: CASSLSSGHEQYF.

The chain carries TRBV6-1 and TRBJ2-1; TCRdb designates TRBD1, a call that cannot be tested without DNA. The CDR3 runs to 16 residues. Germline V gene sequence: CDR1 MNHNS, CDR2 SASEGT. CDR3 region: CASSLGERSGYNEQFF.

The chain combines TRBV4-1 with TRBJ2-5. The CDR3 contains 14 residues. From germline, CDR1 is MGHRA and CDR2 YSYEKL. The CDR3 here is CASSQELFQETQYF.

The chain is built from TRBV12-3 or TRBV12-4 and TRBJ2-5; checking the TCRdb D call of TRBD2 is not possible without DNA. The CDR3 spans 14 residues. CDR3: CASSWLAGRETQYF.

The chain links TRBV5-6 to TRBJ2-3; without DNA, the TCRdb call of TRBD2 cannot be checked. CDR1 and CDR2 from the germline V gene are SGHDT and YYEEEE. This CDR3 is built from 18 residues. CDR3 in amino acids: CASSPYPLMTAHTDTQYF.

J is TRBJ1-5 and V is TRBV5-1; TCRdb selects TRBD1, and the lack of DNA leaves this call unchecked. The germline V gene has CDR1 SGHRS and CDR2 YFSETQ. The CDR3 has 16 amino acids. The CDR3 is CASSLGPSQGNQPQHF.

The chain joins TRBV28 to TRBJ2-7; TCRdb selects TRBD2, and the lack of DNA leaves this call unchecked. The V gene's germline CDR1 is MDHEN and CDR2 SYDVKM. The CDR3 totals 12 residues. CDR3 loop: CVVAGGSYEQYF.

The chain has TRBV5-5 and TRBJ2-4; there is no DNA to check the TCRdb D call of TRBD1. This CDR3 comprises 15 residues. Per the germline V gene, CDR1 is SGHKS and CDR2 is YYEKEE (reference sequence). CDR3 residues: CASSLGDRVEYIQYF.

The genes are TRBV6-2 or TRBV6-3 and TRBJ2-1; checking the TCRdb D call of TRBD2 is not possible without DNA. The CDR3 is 11 residues long. The V gene's germline CDR1 is MNHEY and CDR2 SVGEGT. The CDR3 sequence: CASSYWEEQFF.

The chain links TRBV20-1 to TRBJ2-2; checking the TCRdb D call of TRBD2 is not possible without DNA. Germline V gene sequence: CDR1 DFQATT, CDR2 SNEGSKA (reference sequence). The CDR3 length is 16 residues. CDR3 sequence: CSARVSGRTSEGELFF.

The chain has TRBV20-1 and TRBJ1-6; with no DNA, the TCRdb D assignment of TRBD1 cannot be verified. From germline, CDR1 is DFQATT and CDR2 SNEGSKA (reference sequence). The CDR3 spans 14 residues. CDR3 loop: CSARPGQSNSPLHF.

The V and J genes are TRBV4-3 and TRBJ1-1; without DNA, the TCRdb call of TRBD1 cannot be checked. This CDR3 region has 15 residues. CDR1 is LGHNA, CDR2 YSLEER, per germline. CDR3 in amino acids: CASSQSRTGITEAFF.

The chain combines TRBV15 with TRBJ2-7; as DNA is missing, the TRBD1 call by TCRdb cannot be tested. This CDR3 is 17 amino acids long. Germline CDR1 reads LNHNV; CDR2 reads YYDKDF (reference sequence). CDR3 sequence: CATSGPTSRGGSYEQYF.

This chain joins TRBV19 and TRBJ1-1; TCRdb indicates TRBD1, and absent DNA this call remains unverified. Germline CDR1 reads LNHDA; CDR2 reads SQIVND (reference sequence). The CDR3 has 15 residues. CDR3 region: CASSIIPRGGTEAFF.

The chain employs TRBV27 and TRBJ2-1; TCRdb designates TRBD2, a call that cannot be tested without DNA. The CDR3 is made up of 14 amino acids. Per germline, CDR1 MNHEY and CDR2 SMNVEV (reference sequence). The CDR3 here is CASSLGSGYNEQFF.

The V and J genes are TRBV7-9 and TRBJ2-7. CDR1 and CDR2 from the germline V gene are SEHNR and FQNEAQ (reference sequence). This CDR3 spans 14 amino acids. Here the CDR3 reads CASSFIRGSYEQYF.

J is TRBJ2-1 and V is TRBV5-6; without DNA, the TCRdb call of TRBD2 cannot be checked. The CDR3 has 15 residues. Germline V gives CDR1 SGHDT, CDR2 YYEEEE. The chain's CDR3 is CASSLPAGVRDEQFF. Full variable domain (remainder filled in from reference TRBV5-6 and TRBJ2-1): DAGVTQSPTHLIKTRGQQVTLRCSPKSGHDTVSWYQQALGQGPQFIFQYYEEEERQRGNFPDRFSGHQFPNYSSELNVNALLLGDSALYLCASSLPAGVRDEQFFGPGTRLTVL.

V gene TRBV7-7 combines with J gene TRBJ1-5; the D call from TCRdb, TRBD1, cannot be confirmed without DNA. Germline V gene sequence: CDR1 SSHAT, CDR2 FNYEAQ (reference sequence). There are 14 residues in the CDR3. The CDR3 spells CASSFVQGGQPQHF.

The chain employs TRBV18 and TRBJ1-1. Germline CDR1 and CDR2: KGHSH and LQKENI. There are 14 residues in the CDR3. The CDR3 sequence: CASSPLELNTEAFF. Full variable domain (remainder filled in from reference TRBV18 and TRBJ1-1): NAGVMQNPRHLVRRRGQEARLRCSPMKGHSHVYWYRQLPEEGLKFMVYLQKENIIDESGMPKERFSAEFPKEGPSILRIQQVVRGDSAAYFCASSPLELNTEAFFGQGTRLTVV.